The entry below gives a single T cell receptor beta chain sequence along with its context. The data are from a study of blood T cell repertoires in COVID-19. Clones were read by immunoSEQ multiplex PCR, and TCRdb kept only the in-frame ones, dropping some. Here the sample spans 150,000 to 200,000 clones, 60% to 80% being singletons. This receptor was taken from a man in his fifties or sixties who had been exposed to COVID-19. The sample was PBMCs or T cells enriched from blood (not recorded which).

CDR3 bases: TGTGCCAGCAGCTTAGGGCAGGGGAGAAGCTATGGCTACACCTTC. Protein sequence: CASSLGQGRSYGYTF. The gene calls are TRBV7-2 and TRBJ1-2; possibly TRBD1 for D (6 bases). The CDR3 is 15 amino acids. The germline V gene encodes CDR1 SGHTA and CDR2 FQGNSA. V lost 1 base and J 4 bases, leaving 13 bases between the germline ends. The full variable domain, its missing parts supplied by reference TRBV7-2 and TRBJ1-2, is GAGVSQSPSNKVTEKGKDVELRCDPISGHTALYWYRQSLGQGLEFLIYFQGNSAPDKSGLPSDRFSAERTGGSVSTLTIQRTQQEDSAVYLCASSLGQGRSYGYTFGSGTRLTVV.